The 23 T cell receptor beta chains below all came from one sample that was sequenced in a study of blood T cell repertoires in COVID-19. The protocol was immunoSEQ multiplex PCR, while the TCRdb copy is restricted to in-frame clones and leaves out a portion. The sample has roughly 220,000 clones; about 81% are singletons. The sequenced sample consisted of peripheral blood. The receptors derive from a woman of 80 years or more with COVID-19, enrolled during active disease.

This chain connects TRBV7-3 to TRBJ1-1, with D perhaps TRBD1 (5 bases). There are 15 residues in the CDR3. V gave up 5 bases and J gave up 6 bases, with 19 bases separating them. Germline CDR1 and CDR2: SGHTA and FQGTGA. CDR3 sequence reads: CASSLTGDSWAEAFF. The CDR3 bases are TGTGCCAGCAGCCTTACCGGGGACTCATGGGCTGAAGCTTTCTTT.

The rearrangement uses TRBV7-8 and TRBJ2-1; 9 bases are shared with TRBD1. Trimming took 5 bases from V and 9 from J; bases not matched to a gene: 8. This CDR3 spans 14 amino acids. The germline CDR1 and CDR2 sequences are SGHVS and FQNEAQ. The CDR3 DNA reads TGTGCCAGCAGCCCCCGGGACAGGGTCGGTGAGCAGTTCTTC. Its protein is CASSPRDRVGEQFF.

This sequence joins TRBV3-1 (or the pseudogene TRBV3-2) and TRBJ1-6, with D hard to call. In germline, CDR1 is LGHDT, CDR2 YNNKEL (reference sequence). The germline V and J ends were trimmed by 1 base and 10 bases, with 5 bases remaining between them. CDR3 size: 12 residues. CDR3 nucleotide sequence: TGTGCCAGCAGCCAAGGAGGGTCACCCCTCCACTTT. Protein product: CASSQGGSPLHF.

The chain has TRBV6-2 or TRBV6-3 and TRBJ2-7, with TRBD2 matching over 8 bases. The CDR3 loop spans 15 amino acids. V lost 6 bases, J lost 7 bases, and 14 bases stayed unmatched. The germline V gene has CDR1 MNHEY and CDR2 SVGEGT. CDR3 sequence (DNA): TGTGCCAGCAGCCCGGGGGGGACGAGCCTCTTAGAGCAGTACTTC. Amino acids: CASSPGGTSLLEQYF.

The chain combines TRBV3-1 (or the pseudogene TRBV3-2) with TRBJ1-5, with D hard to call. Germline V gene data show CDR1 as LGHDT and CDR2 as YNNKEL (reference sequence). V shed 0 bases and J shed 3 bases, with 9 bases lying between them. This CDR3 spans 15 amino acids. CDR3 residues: CASSQDGGHNQPQHF. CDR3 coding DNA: TGTGCCAGCAGCCAAGATGGAGGGCACAATCAGCCCCAGCATTTT.

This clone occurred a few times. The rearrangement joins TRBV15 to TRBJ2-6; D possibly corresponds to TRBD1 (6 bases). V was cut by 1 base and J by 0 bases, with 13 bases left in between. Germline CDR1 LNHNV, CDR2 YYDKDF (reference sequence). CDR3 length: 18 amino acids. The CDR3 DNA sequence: TGTGCCACCAGCAGAGGTAGAGGGGGATCCTCTGGGGCCAACGTCCTGACTTTC. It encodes CATSRGRGGSSGANVLTF.

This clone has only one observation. Written as DNA, the CDR3 is TGTGCCATCGGACAGGTCCCGAACACTGAAGCTTTCTTT. Translation: CAIGQVPNTEAFF. The J gene is TRBJ1-1, the V gene TRBV10-3; TRBD1 agrees at 7 bases. Germline assignment: CDR1 ENHRY and CDR2 SYGVKD. V lost 8 bases to trimming and J lost 1 base; unmatched junction nucleotides: 4. The CDR3 spans 13 residues.

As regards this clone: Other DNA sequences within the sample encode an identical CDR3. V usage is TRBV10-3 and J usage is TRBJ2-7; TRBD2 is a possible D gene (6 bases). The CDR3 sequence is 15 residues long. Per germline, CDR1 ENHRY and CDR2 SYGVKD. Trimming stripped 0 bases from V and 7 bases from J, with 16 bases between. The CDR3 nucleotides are TGTGCCATCAGTGAGTCAGCGGGTCCTACGAGGGAGCAGTACTTC. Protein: CAISESAGPTREQYF.

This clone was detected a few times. The CDR3 loop reads CASSLDTLGSYEQYF. The CDR3 DNA reads as TGTGCCAGCAGCCTGGACACCCTAGGCTCCTACGAGCAGTACTTC. The V and J genes are TRBV28 and TRBJ2-7; D is perhaps TRBD1 (5 bases). Germline V gives CDR1 MDHEN, CDR2 SYDVKM. The CDR3 totals 15 residues. The V end was cut by 6 bases, the J end by 0 bases, with 15 bases between.

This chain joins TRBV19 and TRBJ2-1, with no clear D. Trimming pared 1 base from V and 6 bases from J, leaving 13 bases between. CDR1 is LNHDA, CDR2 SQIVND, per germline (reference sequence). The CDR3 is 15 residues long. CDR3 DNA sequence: TGTGCCAGTAGTATAGGATCCGGTTTAAGCAATGAGCAGTTCTTC. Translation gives CASSIGSGLSNEQFF.

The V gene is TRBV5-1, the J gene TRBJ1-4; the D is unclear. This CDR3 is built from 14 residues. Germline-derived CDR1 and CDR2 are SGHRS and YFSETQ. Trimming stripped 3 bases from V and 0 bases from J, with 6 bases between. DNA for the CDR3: TGCGCCAGCAGCTCCGCAGCAACTAATGAAAAACTGTTTTTT. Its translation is CASSSAATNEKLFF. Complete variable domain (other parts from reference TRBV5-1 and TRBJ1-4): KAGVTQTPRYLIKTRGQQVTLSCSPISGHRSVSWYQQTPGQGLQFLFEYFSETQRNKGNFPGRFSGRQFSNSRSEMNVSTLELGDSALYLCASSSAATNEKLFFGSGTQLSVL.

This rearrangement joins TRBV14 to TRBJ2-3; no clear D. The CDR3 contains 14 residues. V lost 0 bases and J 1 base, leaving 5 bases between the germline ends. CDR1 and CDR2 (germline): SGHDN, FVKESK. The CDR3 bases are TGTGCCAGCAGCCAAGATCTTGGCACAGATACGCAGTATTTT. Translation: CASSQDLGTDTQYF. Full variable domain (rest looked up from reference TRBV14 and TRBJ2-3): EAGVTQFPSHSVIEKGQTVTLRCDPISGHDNLYWYRRVMGKEIKFLLHFVKESKQDESGMPNNRFLAERTGGTYSTLKVQPAELEDSGVYFCASSQDLGTDTQYFGPGTRLTVL.

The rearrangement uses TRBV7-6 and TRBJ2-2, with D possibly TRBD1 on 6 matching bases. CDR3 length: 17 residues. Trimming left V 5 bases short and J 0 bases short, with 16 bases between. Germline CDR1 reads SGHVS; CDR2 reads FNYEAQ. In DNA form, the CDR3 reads TGTGCCAGCAGCGTCACAGGGCCCACCTCGAACACCGGGGAGCTGTTTTTT. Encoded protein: CASSVTGPTSNTGELFF.

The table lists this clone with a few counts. The CDR3 DNA follows: TGTGCCAGCAGTTCTGGGACAGGGTATCGTTCCTATGGCTACACCTTC. It codes for CASSSGTGYRSYGYTF. The gene calls are TRBV6-5 and TRBJ1-2, with TRBD1 matching 9 bases. The V and J ends lost 4 bases and 4 bases, in that order; junction bases with no gene match: 10. The germline CDR1 and CDR2 sequences are MNHEY and SVGAGI. The CDR3 consists of 16 residues.

This chain's CDR3 is CASSLGDRNTEAFF. The CDR3 DNA follows: TGTGCCAGCAGCTTGGGGGACAGGAACACTGAAGCTTTCTTT. V gene TRBV5-4 combines with J gene TRBJ1-1; 7 bases agree with TRBD1. The CDR3 contains 14 residues. Germline values: CDR1 SGHNT, CDR2 YYREEE (reference sequence). After removal of 0 bases from V and 1 base from J, the junction contained 0 bases not matched to a gene.

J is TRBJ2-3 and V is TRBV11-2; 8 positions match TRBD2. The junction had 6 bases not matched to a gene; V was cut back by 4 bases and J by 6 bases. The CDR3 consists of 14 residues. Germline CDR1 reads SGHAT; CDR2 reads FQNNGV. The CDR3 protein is CASSSGLVSDTQYF. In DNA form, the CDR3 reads TGTGCCAGCAGCTCGGGACTAGTGTCGGATACGCAGTATTTT.

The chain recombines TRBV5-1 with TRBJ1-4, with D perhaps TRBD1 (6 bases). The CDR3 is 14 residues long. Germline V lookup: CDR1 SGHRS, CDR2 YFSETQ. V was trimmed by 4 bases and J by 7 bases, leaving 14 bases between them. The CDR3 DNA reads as TGCGCCAGCAGCGTACAGGGCTCTGGTGAAAAACTGTTTTTT. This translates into CASSVQGSGEKLFF.

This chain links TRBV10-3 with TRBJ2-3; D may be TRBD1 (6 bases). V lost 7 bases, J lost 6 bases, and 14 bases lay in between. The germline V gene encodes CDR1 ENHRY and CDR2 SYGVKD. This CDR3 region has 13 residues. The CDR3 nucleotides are TGTGCCATCAATCGGAGGCAGGGGGATACGCAGTATTTT. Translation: CAINRRQGDTQYF.

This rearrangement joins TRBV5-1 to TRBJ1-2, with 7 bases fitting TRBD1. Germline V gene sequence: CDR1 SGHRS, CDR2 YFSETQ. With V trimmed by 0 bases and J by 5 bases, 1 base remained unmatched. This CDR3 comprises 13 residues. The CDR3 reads CASSLGDSYGYTF. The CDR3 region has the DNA TGCGCCAGCAGCTTGGGGGACAGTTATGGCTACACCTTC.

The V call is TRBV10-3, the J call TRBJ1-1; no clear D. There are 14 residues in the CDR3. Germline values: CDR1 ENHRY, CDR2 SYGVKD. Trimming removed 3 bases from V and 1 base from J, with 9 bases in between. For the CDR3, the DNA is TGTGCCATCAGTGACCCGCCGGGGAACACTGAAGCTTTCTTT. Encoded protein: CAISDPPGNTEAFF.

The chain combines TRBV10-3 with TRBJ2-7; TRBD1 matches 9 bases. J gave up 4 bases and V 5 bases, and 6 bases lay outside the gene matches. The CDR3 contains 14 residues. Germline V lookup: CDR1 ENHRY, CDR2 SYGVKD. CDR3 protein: CAISPGQGQYEQYF. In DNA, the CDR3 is TGTGCCATCAGTCCGGGACAGGGTCAGTACGAGCAGTACTTC.

The CDR3 region is CASSLVGVDGYTF. The CDR3 DNA follows: TGTGCCAGCAGCTTAGTCGGGGTCGATGGCTACACCTTC. This chain connects TRBV7-9 to TRBJ1-2; D ambiguous. CDR3 length equals 13 residues. V was shortened by 1 base and J by 6 bases, with 9 bases between the two germline ends. Germline loops: CDR1 SEHNR, CDR2 FQNEAQ (reference sequence).

The CDR3 DNA sequence: TGTGCCAGCAGCCCTCGGACAGGGCTCGCGGCCGGAAACACCATATATTTT. Translated: CASSPRTGLAAGNTIYF. The rearrangement links TRBV7-2 to TRBJ1-3; 8 bases match TRBD1. CDR3 length: 17 amino acids. J gave up 4 bases and V 5 bases, and 13 bases lay outside the gene matches. Germline-derived CDR1 and CDR2 are SGHTA and FQGNSA.